This entry lists 18 T cell receptor beta chains sequenced from one sample in a study of cytomegalovirus exposure and HLA in healthy donors. The primer mix had 60 Vbeta and 13 Jbeta primers. Clones were read by immunoSEQ multiplex PCR, and TCRdb kept only the in-frame ones, dropping some. The repertoire holds approximately 91,000 clones, with about two thirds as singletons. Sample: PBMCs. These receptors came from a human donor in good health.

A word on this clone: The final CDR3 position lacks the conserved phenylalanine or tryptophan, pointing to a likely read error. The CDR3 DNA reads as TGTGCCAGCAGCCCACGACAGGGGAGGTCAGATACGCAGTATTTG. Translation gives CASSPRQGRSDTQYL. The chain uses TRBV9 and TRBJ2-3; 8 bases fit TRBD1. From germline, CDR1 is SGDLS and CDR2 YYNGEE. Germline trimming cut 4 bases from V and 4 bases from J; bases unmatched to any gene: 8. The CDR3 has 15 residues.

This chain joins TRBV5-1 and TRBJ1-1, with D unclear. The CDR3 runs to 14 residues. Per the germline V gene, CDR1 is SGHRS and CDR2 is YFSETQ. With 4 bases removed from V and 0 bases from J, the gap between germline ends came to 10 bases. CDR3 amino acids: CASSGQTMNTEAFF. The CDR3, as DNA: TGCGCCAGCAGCGGGCAGACCATGAACACTGAAGCTTTCTTT.

The chain joins TRBV6-5 to TRBJ1-3; 7 bases are a match to TRBD1. CDR3 size: 16 residues. The ends lost 0 bases at V and 3 bases at J; junction bases unmatched: 5. CDR1 is MNHEY and CDR2 is SVGAGI in the germline V gene. The CDR3 reads CASSYSPTGFGNTIYF. The CDR3 DNA follows: TGTGCCAGCAGTTACTCTCCGACAGGGTTTGGAAACACCATATATTTT.

The gene calls are TRBV19 and TRBJ1-4; the D is unclear. The CDR3 has 15 residues. Between the trimmed V and J ends, which lost 2 bases and 8 bases, there was a span of 15 bases. CDR1 and CDR2 (germline): LNHDA, SQIVND (reference sequence). CDR3 sequence: CASSIMRNLREKLFF. The DNA for the CDR3 is TGTGCCAGTAGTATAATGAGGAATTTGAGGGAAAAACTGTTTTTT. The full variable domain, rest sourced from reference TRBV19 and TRBJ1-4, is DGGITQSPKYLFRKEGQNVTLSCEQNLNHDAMYWYRQDPGQGLRLIYYSQIVNDFQKGDIAEGYSVSREKKESFPLTVTSAQKNPTAFYLCASSIMRNLREKLFFGSGTQLSVL.

The chain links TRBV5-1 to TRBJ2-7, with 9 bases aligning to TRBD2. The CDR3 contains 14 residues. J gave up 2 bases and V 6 bases, and 6 bases lay outside the gene matches. In germline, CDR1 is SGHRS, CDR2 YFSETQ. CDR3 nucleotide sequence: TGCGCCAGCACCTCGGCGGGGGGGCCCTACGAGCAGTACTTC. Translating it yields CASTSAGGPYEQYF.

The CDR3 coding sequence is TGTGCCAGCAGCGCTGACAGTGTTTCTAACTATGGCTACACCTTC. It yields the protein CASSADSVSNYGYTF. The gene calls are TRBV7-3 and TRBJ1-2; possibly TRBD1 for D (5 bases). V shed 5 bases and J shed 0 bases, with 13 bases lying between them. The length of the CDR3 is 15 residues. Germline CDR1 reads SGHTA; CDR2 reads FQGTGA.

The chain has TRBV10-3 and TRBJ2-5, with a weak D call TRBD1 (6 bases). Trimming left V 4 bases short and J 4 bases short, with 7 bases between. CDR1 ENHRY and CDR2 SYGVKD come from the germline V gene. CDR3 length equals 12 residues. CDR3 in amino acids: CAISGGLETQYF. The CDR3 nucleotides are TGTGCCATCAGTGGGGGGCTAGAGACCCAGTACTTC.

The J gene is TRBJ2-2, the V gene TRBV4-1; D call uncertain. CDR1 and CDR2 from the germline V gene are MGHRA and YSYEKL. Trimming pared 0 bases from V and 1 base from J, leaving 9 bases between. The CDR3 has 16 amino acids. Here the CDR3 DNA reads TGCGCCAGCAGCCAAGAGCAGGCAGTGAACACCGGGGAGCTGTTTTTT. Its translation: CASSQEQAVNTGELFF.

This clone was seen more than once but under ten times. The chain carries TRBV19 and TRBJ2-2; D is possibly TRBD2 (5 bases). CDR3 length: 15 residues. Germline lookup yields CDR1 LNHDA and CDR2 SQIVND (reference sequence). V shed 7 bases and J shed 0 bases, with 12 bases lying between them. CDR3 sequence (DNA): TGTGCCAGTAACGGGGATCAGCCGAACACCGGGGAGCTGTTTTTT. It is translated as CASNGDQPNTGELFF.

CDR3 in amino acids: CASSLGTTTNEKLFF. The CDR3 coding sequence is TGCGCCAGCAGCCTAGGGACAACAACTAATGAAAAACTGTTTTTT. The chain combines TRBV5-1 with TRBJ1-4; TRBD1 is a possible D gene (6 bases). This CDR3 comprises 15 residues. V lost 4 bases to trimming and J lost 0 bases, with 10 bases between them. The germline V gene has CDR1 SGHRS and CDR2 YFSETQ.

The chain combines TRBV7-9 with TRBJ2-4; D is possibly TRBD1 (6 bases). Trimming removed 5 bases from V and 8 bases from J, with 13 bases in between. There are 13 residues in the CDR3. CDR1 and CDR2 (germline): SEHNR, FQNEAQ (reference sequence). The CDR3 coding sequence is TGTGCCAGCAGCCTATCCGGGACACACATTCAGTACTTC. Translation: CASSLSGTHIQYF. The whole variable domain, filled in from reference TRBV7-9 and TRBJ2-4, reads DTGVSQNPRHKITKRGQNVTFRCDPISEHNRLYWYRQTLGQGPEFLTYFQNEAQLEKSRLLSDRFSAERPKGSFSTLEIQRTEQGDSAMYLCASSLSGTHIQYFGAGTRLSVL.

The V call is TRBV7-9, the J call TRBJ2-1; 8 nucleotides align to TRBD1. Germline loops: CDR1 SEHNR, CDR2 FQNEAQ (reference sequence). V lost 2 bases to trimming and J lost 5 bases; unmatched junction nucleotides: 2. The CDR3 sequence is 14 residues long. The CDR3 coding sequence is TGTGCCAGCAGCTTAACGACAGGGGACAATGAGCAGTTCTTC. Protein: CASSLTTGDNEQFF. Full variable domain (outside the CDR3, taken from reference TRBV7-9 and TRBJ2-1): DTGVSQNPRHKITKRGQNVTFRCDPISEHNRLYWYRQTLGQGPEFLTYFQNEAQLEKSRLLSDRFSAERPKGSFSTLEIQRTEQGDSAMYLCASSLTTGDNEQFFGPGTRLTVL.

The J gene is TRBJ1-4, the V gene TRBV7-2, with 10 bases that match TRBD1. The germline CDR1 and CDR2 sequences are SGHTA and FQGNSA. V trimming: 0 bases; J trimming: 8 bases; junction bases outside the gene matches: 3. The CDR3 is 15 amino acids. The CDR3 here is CASSLARTGGEKLFF. The CDR3, as DNA: TGTGCCAGCAGCTTAGCGCGGACAGGGGGGGAAAAACTGTTTTTT.

This clone was observed a handful of times. The chain links TRBV5-6 to TRBJ1-6, with D maybe TRBD1 (5 bases). With 1 base removed from V and 0 bases from J, the gap between germline ends came to 8 bases. The CDR3 runs 16 residues. CDR1 and CDR2 (germline): SGHDT, YYEEEE. CDR3 sequence reads: CASSLQGYSYNSPLHF. DNA for the CDR3: TGTGCCAGCAGCTTGCAGGGATACTCCTATAATTCACCCCTCCACTTT. Full variable domain (missing parts from reference TRBV5-6 and TRBJ1-6): DAGVTQSPTHLIKTRGQQVTLRCSPKSGHDTVSWYQQALGQGPQFIFQYYEEEERQRGNFPDRFSGHQFPNYSSELNVNALLLGDSALYLCASSLQGYSYNSPLHFGNGTRLTVT.

V is TRBV7-9 and J is TRBJ1-5; D is uncertain. Between the trimmed V and J ends, which lost 5 bases and 6 bases, there was a span of 11 bases. Per the germline V gene, CDR1 is SEHNR and CDR2 is FQNEAQ (reference sequence). There are 13 residues in the CDR3. The CDR3 loop reads CASSQDGGQPQHF. CDR3 DNA: TGTGCCAGCAGCCAAGATGGCGGTCAGCCCCAGCATTTT.

V usage is TRBV5-5 and J usage is TRBJ2-7; 9 bases are a match to TRBD1. CDR1 SGHKS and CDR2 YYEKEE come from the germline V gene (reference sequence). CDR3 length: 14 residues. Trimming took 4 bases from V and 9 from J; bases not matched to a gene: 11. The CDR3 here is CASSPGQGTDGQYF. The CDR3 coding sequence is TGTGCCAGCAGCCCGGGACAGGGAACTGACGGGCAGTACTTC. Filled out from reference TRBV5-5 and TRBJ2-7, the complete variable domain reads DAGVTQSPTHLIKTRGQQVTLRCSPISGHKSVSWYQQVLGQGPQFIFQYYEKEERGRGNFPDRFSARQFPNYSSELNVNALLLGDSALYLCASSPGQGTDGQYFGPGTRLTVT.

V gene TRBV11-3 combines with J gene TRBJ1-1; no firm D call. Per germline, CDR1 SGHNT and CDR2 YENEEA. V lost 4 bases and J 8 bases, leaving 17 bases between the germline ends. The CDR3 sequence is 14 residues long. This CDR3 is CASSWGWRSREAFF. The CDR3 nucleotides read TGTGCCAGCAGCTGGGGATGGAGGTCCCGGGAAGCTTTCTTT.

The genes are TRBV5-1 and TRBJ1-6, with 8 bases lining up with TRBD1. This CDR3 has 15 residues. Losses at the gene ends were 0 bases for V and 5 bases for J; bases not matched to a gene: 1. Looked up from germline, CDR1 is SGHRS and CDR2 is YFSETQ. CDR3 region: CASSLGTGNNSPLHF. In DNA, the CDR3 is TGCGCCAGCAGCTTGGGGACAGGGAATAATTCACCCCTCCACTTT.